This T cell receptor (beta chain) came from a study of blood T cell repertoires in COVID-19. Study-wide background: COVID-19 samples, acute and convalescent, were from the United States, Italy and Spain. PBMCs, B-cell-depleted T cells, or T cells were the source of the cDNA or gDNA that made up the material.

This CDR3 is built from 14 residues. Germline values: CDR1 SGHNT, CDR2 YYREEE (reference sequence). The V and J ends lost 4 bases and 0 bases respectively, with 8 bases between them. In the authors' methods: Nucleated cell number was recorded as an estimate derived from reference gene primer amplification. Sequencing was performed with immunoSEQ multiplex PCR; in TCRdb, only in-frame clones are kept and a portion is missing. The DNA was the basis for D and trimming; V, J and clone size are from that table. The sample contains 95,000 to 110,000 clones, roughly four fifths of which appear only once. The rearrangement joins TRBV5-4 to TRBJ2-1; perhaps TRBD2 as D (6 bases). Material: peripheral blood. The TCR was taken from a man between 60 and 75 years old with acute or convalescent COVID-19. The DNA for the CDR3 is TGTGCCAGCAGCGGCGGGGTCTCCTACAATGAGCAGTTCTTC. Amino acids: CASSGGVSYNEQFF.